The 21 T cell receptor beta chains presented below share a single source sample, sequenced in a study of radiotherapy plus CTLA-4 blockade in lung cancer. Assay used: immunoSEQ multiplex PCR; TCRdb lists only in-frame clones, some missing. The sample has roughly 90,000 clones, about four fifths seen once. The input for sequencing was peripheral blood, taken from a patient treated with radiotherapy plus ipilimumab. Receptors were obtained from a human donor with non-small cell lung cancer who had a partial response to radiotherapy plus ipilimumab. Some clones in this sample may be carry-over from other donors' samples.

V usage is TRBV7-2 and J usage is TRBJ1-5, with D perhaps matching TRBD1 (6 bases). Trimming took 6 bases from V and 6 from J, leaving 12 bases between them. Germline values: CDR1 SGHTA, CDR2 FQGNSA. CDR3 length: 13 residues. The CDR3 sequence: CASSLQGGQPQHF. The CDR3 DNA is TGTGCCAGCAGTTTACAGGGAGGTCAGCCCCAGCATTTT.

The gene calls are TRBV6-6 and TRBJ2-1; 8 bases map to TRBD1. The germline gives CDR1 MNHNY, CDR2 SVGAGI (reference sequence). The CDR3 covers 13 residues. V gave up 5 bases and J gave up 12 bases; unmatched junction bases: 9. CDR3 protein: CASSPTWTGSQFF. In DNA, the CDR3 is TGTGCCAGCAGTCCGACTTGGACAGGGTCGCAGTTCTTC.

DNA for the CDR3: TGCGCCGACTCCGGGGAGCTGTTTTTT. Its protein is CADSGELFF. The V and J genes are TRBV23-1 and TRBJ2-2; D not resolved. TRBV23-1 is assigned to the ORF class and has an uncertain function. The germline V and J ends were trimmed by 11 bases and 6 bases, with 4 bases remaining between them. There are 9 residues in the CDR3.

This clone has more than one count but fewer than ten. In nucleotides, the CDR3 is TGTGCCAGTAGCACCGGGACAGGGGCCTACGAGCAGTACTTC. Encoded protein: CASSTGTGAYEQYF. This rearrangement joins TRBV19 to TRBJ2-7; 10 bases match TRBD1. CDR1 and CDR2 (germline): LNHDA, SQIVND (reference sequence). V was clipped by 6 bases and J by 2 bases; unmatched bases: 4. This CDR3 is built from 14 residues.

This chain uses TRBV7-7 with TRBJ2-7; TRBD2 matches 7 bases. This CDR3 region has 16 residues. Germline lookup yields CDR1 SSHAT and CDR2 FNYEAQ (reference sequence). J gave up 2 bases and V 5 bases, and 12 bases lay outside the gene matches. CDR3 protein: CASSPGPPGTTYEQYF. CDR3 sequence (DNA): TGTGCCAGCAGCCCGGGACCGCCGGGGACTACCTACGAGCAGTACTTC.

The chain links TRBV9 to TRBJ2-2, with a tentative D call TRBD2 (5 bases). CDR1 SGDLS and CDR2 YYNGEE come from the germline V gene. The ends were cut back, 4 bases at V and 0 bases at J, with 13 bases in the middle. This CDR3 has 16 amino acids. The CDR3 nucleotides read TGTGCCAGCAGCTCTTCAGCGGCGGCGAACACCGGGGAGCTGTTTTTT. Translation gives CASSSSAAANTGELFF.

The sample holds one count of this clone. The chain combines TRBV15 with TRBJ1-1, with 7 bases identical to TRBD1. Trimming removed 5 bases from V and 4 bases from J; junction bases left unmatched: 4. This CDR3 contains 13 residues. Germline values: CDR1 LNHNV, CDR2 YYDKDF (reference sequence). Here the CDR3 reads CATSPHRGTEAFF. The CDR3, as DNA: TGTGCCACCAGCCCCCACAGGGGCACTGAAGCTTTCTTT.

The chain joins TRBV7-3 to TRBJ2-1, with 8 positions matching TRBD2. The CDR3 is made up of 15 amino acids. Per the germline V gene, CDR1 is SGHTA and CDR2 is FQGTGA. The trim removed 5 bases at V and 4 bases at J, leaving 7 bases unmatched. This CDR3 is CASSTTGGGYNEQFF. The CDR3 region has the DNA TGTGCCAGCAGCACCACGGGAGGGGGATACAATGAGCAGTTCTTC. The entire variable domain, with the rest obtained from reference TRBV7-3 and TRBJ2-1, is as follows: GAGVSQTPSNKVTEKGKYVELRCDPISGHTALYWYRQSLGQGPEFLIYFQGTGAADDSGLPNDRFFAVRPEGSVSTLKIQRTERGDSAVYLCASSTTGGGYNEQFFGPGTRLTVL.

This CDR3 reads CASSAGTQHHGYTF. The CDR3 coding sequence is TGCGCCAGCAGCGCCGGGACACAACATCATGGCTACACCTTC. This rearrangement joins TRBV5-1 to TRBJ1-2, with a weak D call TRBD1 (6 bases). CDR1 SGHRS and CDR2 YFSETQ come from the germline V gene. V shed 4 bases and J shed 6 bases, with 16 bases lying between them. The CDR3 is made up of 14 amino acids.

The chain employs TRBV5-4 and TRBJ2-7; tentative D call: TRBD1 (6 bases). Trimming removed 3 bases at V and 7 bases at J, with 20 bases between. This CDR3 region has 15 residues. From germline, CDR1 is SGHNT and CDR2 YYREEE (reference sequence). In DNA, the CDR3 is TGTGCCAGCAGCTCGGACAGCCGGCGACTGCAAGAGCAGTACTTC. Its translation is CASSSDSRRLQEQYF.

In its sample, this clone was seen a few times. This sequence joins TRBV7-6 and TRBJ2-7, with 8 bases aligning to TRBD1. The CDR3 is 13 residues long. V was clipped by 4 bases and J by 3 bases; unmatched bases: 2. Germline V gene data show CDR1 as SGHVS and CDR2 as FNYEAQ. DNA of the CDR3: TGTGCCAGCAGCTGGACAGGGAGCTACGAGCAGTACTTC. It translates to CASSWTGSYEQYF.

The chain carries TRBV9 and TRBJ2-3; 7 bases are shared with TRBD2. Trimming took 1 base from V and 1 from J; bases not matched to a gene: 3. This CDR3 has 15 amino acids. The V gene's germline CDR1 is SGDLS and CDR2 YYNGEE. For the CDR3, the DNA is TGTGCCAGCAGCGTATTAACTAGCGGCACAGATACGCAGTATTTT. Protein: CASSVLTSGTDTQYF.

The rearrangement links TRBV7-9 to TRBJ1-1; D remains ambiguous. The V gene lost 5 bases and the J gene lost 1 base, with 14 bases spanning the gap. The CDR3 totals 15 residues. CDR1 and CDR2 (germline): SEHNR, FQNEAQ (reference sequence). CDR3 in DNA: TGTGCCAGCAGCCCCAGATTACTACCGAACACTGAAGCTTTCTTT. It specifies CASSPRLLPNTEAFF.

The gene calls are TRBV12-5 and TRBJ1-5; tentatively, D is TRBD1 (6 bases). Trimming stripped 5 bases from V and 5 bases from J, with 10 bases between. Germline V gene sequence: CDR1 LGHNT, CDR2 FRNRAP. The CDR3 is made up of 13 amino acids. CDR3 loop: CASGPNRDQPQHF. In DNA, the CDR3 is TGTGCTAGTGGTCCAAACAGGGATCAGCCCCAGCATTTT.

This clone was counted a few times. The V gene is TRBV28, the J gene TRBJ1-4; TRBD1 aligns across 7 bases. With V trimmed by 4 bases and J by 4 bases, 6 bases remained unmatched. Germline loops: CDR1 MDHEN, CDR2 SYDVKM. CDR3 length equals 15 residues. In nucleotides, the CDR3 is TGTGCCAGCAGTTCGCGGACAGGCGTTAATGAAAAACTGTTTTTT. Its translation: CASSSRTGVNEKLFF.

Comments on this clone: Other DNA sequences in the same sample also yield this CDR3. The rearrangement joins TRBV30 to TRBJ1-2, with TRBD1 matching over 7 bases. Germline values: CDR1 GTSNPN, CDR2 SVGIG (reference sequence). The CDR3 spans 12 residues. V shed 0 bases and J 7 bases; nucleotides not matched to a gene: 2. In nucleotides, the CDR3 is TGTGCCTGGAGTGTCTCAGGGGGTGGCTACACCTTC. This gives the protein CAWSVSGGGYTF. Drawing the rest from reference TRBV30 and TRBJ1-2, the complete variable domain is SQTIHQWPATLVQPVGSPLSLECTVEGTSNPNLYWYRQAAGRGLQLLFYSVGIGQISSEVPQNLSASRPQDRQFILSSKKLLLSDSGFYLCAWSVSGGGYTFGSGTRLTVV.

V usage is TRBV7-3 and J usage is TRBJ1-6; D is possibly TRBD1 (5 bases). V was cut by 3 bases and J by 6 bases, with 6 bases left in between. This CDR3 is 13 amino acids long. CDR1 is SGHTA, CDR2 FQGTGA, per germline. CDR3 loop: CASSLDTNSPLHF. The CDR3 bases are TGTGCCAGCAGCTTGGACACTAATTCACCCCTCCACTTT.

This sequence joins TRBV6-5 and TRBJ1-5; D is perhaps TRBD1 (6 bases). CDR1 is MNHEY and CDR2 is SVGAGI in the germline V gene. The CDR3 totals 15 residues. Trimming pared 5 bases from V and 1 base from J, leaving 12 bases between. CDR3 DNA sequence: TGTGCCAGCAGTCCCCAGGGGCTGAGCAATCAGCCCCAGCATTTT. Protein product: CASSPQGLSNQPQHF.

The rearrangement uses TRBV7-9 and TRBJ1-1; TRBD1 might be the D (6 bases). V was clipped by 8 bases and J by 4 bases, with 17 bases between them. Germline V gene data show CDR1 as SEHNR and CDR2 as FQNEAQ (reference sequence). The length of the CDR3 is 14 residues. CDR3 loop: CASSHREESTEAFF. The CDR3 region has the DNA TGTGCCAGCTCGCACAGGGAAGAGTCCACTGAAGCTTTCTTT.

The rearrangement joins TRBV6-5 to TRBJ2-7; the D is unclear. The CDR3 length is 13 residues. CDR1 MNHEY and CDR2 SVGAGI come from the germline V gene. The ends were cut back, 3 bases at V and 3 bases at J, with 9 bases in the middle. The DNA of the CDR3 is TGTGCCAGCAGTTATGGCACGAACTACGAGCAGTACTTC. It specifies CASSYGTNYEQYF.

This clone has only a few counts. This chain connects TRBV6-7 to TRBJ1-5, with TRBD1 identical over 8 bases. TRBV6-7 is an ORF; its function is uncertain. V was pared by 6 bases and J by 7 bases, with 2 bases of the junction left unmatched. The CDR3 contains 12 residues. The CDR3 bases are TGTGCCAGCAGGACAGGGGTACAGCCCCAGCATTTT. Translating it yields CASRTGVQPQHF.